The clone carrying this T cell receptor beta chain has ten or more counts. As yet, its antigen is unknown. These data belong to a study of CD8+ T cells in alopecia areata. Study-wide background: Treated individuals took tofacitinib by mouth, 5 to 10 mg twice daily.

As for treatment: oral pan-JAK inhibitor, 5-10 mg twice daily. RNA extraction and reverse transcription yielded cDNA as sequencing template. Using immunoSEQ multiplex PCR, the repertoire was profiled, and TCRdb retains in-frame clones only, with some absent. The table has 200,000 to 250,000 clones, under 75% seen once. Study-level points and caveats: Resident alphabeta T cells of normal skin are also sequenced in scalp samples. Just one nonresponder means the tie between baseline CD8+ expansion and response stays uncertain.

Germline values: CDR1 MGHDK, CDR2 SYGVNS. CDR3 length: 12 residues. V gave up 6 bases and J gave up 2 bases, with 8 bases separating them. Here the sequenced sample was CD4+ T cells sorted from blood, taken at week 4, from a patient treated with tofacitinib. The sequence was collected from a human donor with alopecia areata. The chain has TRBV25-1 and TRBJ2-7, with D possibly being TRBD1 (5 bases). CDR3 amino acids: CASRSGTYEQYF. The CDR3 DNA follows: TGTGCCAGCAGGTCAGGGACCTACGAGCAGTACTTC.